This T cell receptor (beta chain) was recovered during a study of response to subunit inactivated influenza vaccine. One entry per CDR3 protein results from TCRdb running MiXCR on the RT-PCR reads. The sample has under 800,000 distinct CDR3 sequences; roughly 13% are singletons. The CDR3 totals 15 residues. The V and J ends lost 5 bases and 4 bases respectively, with 17 bases between them. CDR1 and CDR2 (germline): MDHEN, SYDVKM. The sample here was PBMCs from blood, taken around 15 days before vaccination. The chain couples TRBV28 to TRBJ1-1, with D perhaps TRBD1 (6 bases). The sequence came from a man over 45 who received an inactivated influenza vaccine. This CDR3 is CASSLVPEGGTEAFF. In nucleotides, the CDR3 is TGTGCCAGCAGTCTAGTCCCCGAAGGGGGCACTGAAGCTTTCTTT.